This T cell receptor beta chain is drawn from a study of CD8 T cells in ankylosing spondylitis. General study points: Relatively scarce in peripheral blood, disease-linked clones were CD8+. Reactive arthritis synovial fluid and blood were previously reported to contain some motif variants. Apparently characteristic of ankylosing spondylitis blood was a TCR beta motif (fewer than 10 highly homologous variants).

A word on this clonotype: Its cognate antigen is unknown.

V dropped 0 bases and J dropped 2 bases, with 9 bases sitting between them. Germline values: CDR1 SGDLS, CDR2 YYNGEE. The CDR3 totals 14 residues. TCRdb reprocessed the 5' RACE reads with MiXCR, giving one entry per CDR3 protein. The sample carries about 220,000 distinct CDR3 sequences, around 17% recorded once. The TCR sequence derives from a male donor with ankylosing spondylitis. What was sequenced was blood, either unsorted or a sorted T cell fraction (not recorded which). V is TRBV9 and J is TRBJ2-7; D ambiguous. CDR3 region: CASSVGVQPYEQYF. CDR3 in DNA: TGTGCCAGCAGCGTAGGTGTACAGCCCTACGAGCAGTACTTC.